This T cell receptor (beta chain) was identified in a study of T cells in Graves' hyperthyroidism and ophthalmopathy. V lost 5 bases, J lost 4 bases, and 14 bases lay in between. From germline, CDR1 is SGHVS and CDR2 FQNEAQ. This CDR3 has 14 residues. A few counts support this clonotype. RNA transcripts gave rise to amplified TCR beta CDR3 regions. RT-PCR in the first round (using the HTBI primer set) targeted the TCR CDR3. TCRdb reprocessed the multiplex PCR reads with MiXCR, giving one entry per CDR3 protein. The top ten clones hold around a third of a sample with around 720,000 distinct CDR3 sequences, approximately 40% of them seen once.

The receptor's source is a woman in her thirties or forties with Graves' hyperthyroidism. This chain joins TRBV7-8 and TRBJ1-1; D unresolved. The material sequenced was blood. Here the CDR3 reads CASSASREGTEAFF. DNA of the CDR3: TGTGCCAGCAGCGCCTCTAGAGAAGGCACTGAAGCTTTCTTT.